This T cell receptor beta chain came from a study of CD8 T cells in Susac syndrome. Sequencing of TCR beta was carried out in blood CD8+ and CD4+ T cells. The authors reverse transcribed roughly 0.45 to 1 ug RNA with random hexamers. TCRdb independently ran MiXCR on the immunoSEQ multiplex PCR reads; one entry per CDR3 protein. The repertoire holds about 200,000 distinct CDR3 sequences, with about 94% as singletons. Per the germline V gene, CDR1 is GTSNPN and CDR2 is SVGIG (reference sequence). The V and J ends lost 2 bases and 4 bases, in that order; junction bases with no gene match: 8. The CDR3 spans 16 residues.

The rearrangement joins TRBV30 to TRBJ2-7, with 13 bases aligning to TRBD2. Sequencing was carried out using CD8+ T cells from PBMCs. The clonotype was recovered from a human donor with multiple sclerosis. The CDR3 region has the DNA TGTGCCTGGAGTCCCGGGACTAGCGGGATAAGGTACGAGCAGTACTTC. Its protein product is CAWSPGTSGIRYEQYF.